This note documents a single T cell receptor beta chain sequence. The record originates from a study of blood T cell repertoires in COVID-19. This CDR3 is 16 amino acids long. Germline V gene data show CDR1 as SGHDN and CDR2 as FVKESK. Losses at the gene ends were 5 bases for V and 1 base for J; bases not matched to a gene: 10. As originally analysed: Estimation of nucleated cell counts was performed using reference gene primer amplification. Only in-frame clones appear in the TCRdb table, and some are missing; sequencing was by immunoSEQ multiplex PCR. From that table come the V and J calls and clone size; the DNA was used to work out D and trimming. The sample has about 220,000 clones; around four fifths are singletons.

The origin of this receptor is an older woman who had recovered from COVID-19. The gene calls are TRBV14 and TRBJ1-1; 7 bases agree with TRBD1. The sample taken for sequencing was peripheral blood. Here the CDR3 reads CASSYRQGSTNTEAFF. The CDR3 DNA sequence: TGTGCCAGCAGCTACAGACAGGGATCGACGAACACTGAAGCTTTCTTT.